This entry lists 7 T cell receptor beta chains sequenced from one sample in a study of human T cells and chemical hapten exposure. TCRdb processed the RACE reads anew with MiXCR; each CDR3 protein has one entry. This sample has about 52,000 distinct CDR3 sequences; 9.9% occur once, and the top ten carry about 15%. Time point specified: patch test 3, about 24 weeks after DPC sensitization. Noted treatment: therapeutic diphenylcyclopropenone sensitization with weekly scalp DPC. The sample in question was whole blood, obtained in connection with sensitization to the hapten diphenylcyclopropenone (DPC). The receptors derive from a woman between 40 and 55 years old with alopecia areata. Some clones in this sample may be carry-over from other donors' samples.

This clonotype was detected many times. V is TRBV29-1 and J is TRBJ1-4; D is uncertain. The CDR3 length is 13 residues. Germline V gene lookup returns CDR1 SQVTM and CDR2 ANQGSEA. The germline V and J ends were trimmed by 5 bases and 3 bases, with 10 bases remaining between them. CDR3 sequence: CSVKGSSNEKLFF. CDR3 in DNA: TGCAGCGTTAAGGGCAGTTCTAATGAAAAACTGTTTTTT.

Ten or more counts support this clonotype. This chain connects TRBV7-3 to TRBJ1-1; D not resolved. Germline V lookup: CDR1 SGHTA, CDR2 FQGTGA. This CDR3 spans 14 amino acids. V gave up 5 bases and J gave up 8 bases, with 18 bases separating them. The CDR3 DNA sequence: TGTGCCAGCAGCCTTAATGGGAGGTCCCCCGAAGCTTTCTTT. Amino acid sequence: CASSLNGRSPEAFF. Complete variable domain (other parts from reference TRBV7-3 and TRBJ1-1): GAGVSQTPSNKVTEKGKYVELRCDPISGHTALYWYRQSLGQGPEFLIYFQGTGAADDSGLPNDRFFAVRPEGSVSTLKIQRTERGDSAVYLCASSLNGRSPEAFFGQGTRLTVV.

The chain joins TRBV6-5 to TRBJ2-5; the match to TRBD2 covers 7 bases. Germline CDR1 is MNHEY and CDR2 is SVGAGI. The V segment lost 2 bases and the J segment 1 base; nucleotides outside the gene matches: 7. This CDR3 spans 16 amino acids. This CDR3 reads CASSYGAGWSQETQYF. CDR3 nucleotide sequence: TGTGCCAGCAGTTACGGAGCGGGATGGAGCCAAGAGACCCAGTACTTC.

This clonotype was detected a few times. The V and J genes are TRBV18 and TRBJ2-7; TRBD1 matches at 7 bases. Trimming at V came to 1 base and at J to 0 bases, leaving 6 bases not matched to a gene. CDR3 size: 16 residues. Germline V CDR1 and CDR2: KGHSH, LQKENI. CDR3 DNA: TGTGCCAGCTCACCACGCGACAGGGCGAGCTCCTACGAGCAGTACTTC. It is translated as CASSPRDRASSYEQYF.

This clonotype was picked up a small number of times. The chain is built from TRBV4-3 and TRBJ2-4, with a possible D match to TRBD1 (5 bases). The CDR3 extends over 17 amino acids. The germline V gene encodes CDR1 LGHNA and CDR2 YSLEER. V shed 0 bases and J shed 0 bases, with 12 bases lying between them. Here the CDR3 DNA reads TGCGCCAGCAGCCAAGACCAGGGCGGTCTAGCCAAAAACATTCAGTACTTC. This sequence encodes CASSQDQGGLAKNIQYF.

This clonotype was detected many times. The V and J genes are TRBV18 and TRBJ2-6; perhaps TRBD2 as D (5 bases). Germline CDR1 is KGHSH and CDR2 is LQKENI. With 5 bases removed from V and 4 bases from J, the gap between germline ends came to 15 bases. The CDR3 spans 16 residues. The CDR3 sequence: CASSGLEGSGANVLTF. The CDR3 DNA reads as TGTGCCAGCTCAGGACTCGAGGGTTCGGGGGCCAACGTCCTGACTTTC.

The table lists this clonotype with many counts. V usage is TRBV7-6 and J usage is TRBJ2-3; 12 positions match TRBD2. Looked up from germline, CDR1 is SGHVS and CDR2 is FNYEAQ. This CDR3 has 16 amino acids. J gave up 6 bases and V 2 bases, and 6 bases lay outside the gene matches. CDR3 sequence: CASSLSPSGGDDTQYF. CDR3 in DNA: TGTGCCAGCAGCTTAAGCCCTAGCGGGGGGGACGATACGCAGTATTTT.